This TCR beta chain comes out of a study of blood T cell repertoires in COVID-19. Profiled with immunoSEQ multiplex PCR; TCRdb holds only in-frame clones, not every one. The sample contains around 320,000 clones, 90% of which appear only once. V lost 4 bases to trimming and J lost 2 bases; unmatched junction nucleotides: 14. Germline V gives CDR1 SGHRS, CDR2 YFSETQ. The CDR3 length is 19 residues. Sequences were obtained from PBMCs or T cells enriched from blood (not recorded which). V usage is TRBV5-1 and J usage is TRBJ2-1, with TRBD1 matching 11 bases. The sequence was obtained from a young woman with acute COVID-19. The CDR3 sequence is CASSRTPGTGGITYNEQFF. The CDR3 DNA reads TGCGCCAGCAGCCGCACCCCCGGGACAGGGGGTATCACCTACAATGAGCAGTTCTTC. The full variable domain, completed using reference TRBV5-1 and TRBJ2-1, is KAGVTQTPRYLIKTRGQQVTLSCSPISGHRSVSWYQQTPGQGLQFLFEYFSETQRNKGNFPGRFSGRQFSNSRSEMNVSTLELGDSALYLCASSRTPGTGGITYNEQFFGPGTRLTVL.